This passage covers 8 T cell receptor beta chains from one sample sequenced in a study of T-cell reconstitution after alpha-beta-depleted transplantation in children. The library targeted TCRbeta and was prepared with unique molecular identifiers. TCRdb used MiXCR to reprocess the PCR reads, holding one entry per CDR3 protein. The data contain approximately 97,000 distinct CDR3 sequences, 7.5% to 9% of them singletons. The input for sequencing was PBMCs, taken before TCRalphabeta/CD19-depleted stem cell transplant. The receptors shown here come from a boy between 2 and 15 years old with acute lymphoblastic leukemia, due to receive a stem cell transplant.

This clonotype was counted a few times. The chain carries TRBV5-5 and TRBJ2-4; the D gene is possibly TRBD2 (6 bases). The CDR3 runs 14 residues. Germline V lookup: CDR1 SGHKS, CDR2 YYEKEE (reference sequence). This CDR3 is CESSGGAAKNIQYF. As DNA, the CDR3 is TGTGAGAGCAGCGGAGGGGCTGCCAAAAACATTCAGTACTTC.

Ten or more counts support this clonotype. V gene TRBV5-1 combines with J gene TRBJ2-2; 8 positions agree with TRBD2. Germline assignment: CDR1 SGHRS and CDR2 YFSETQ. The CDR3 loop spans 17 amino acids. J was trimmed by 0 bases and V by 1 base; bases with no gene match: 5. CDR3 bases: TGCGCCAGCAGCTTGATGATAGCGGGGTCGAACACCGGGGAGCTGTTTTTT. This gives the protein CASSLMIAGSNTGELFF. Using reference TRBV5-1 and TRBJ2-2 for the parts outside the CDR3, the full variable domain is KAGVTQTPRYLIKTRGQQVTLSCSPISGHRSVSWYQQTPGQGLQFLFEYFSETQRNKGNFPGRFSGRQFSNSRSEMNVSTLELGDSALYLCASSLMIAGSNTGELFFGEGSRLTVL.

This clonotype showed up many times. The gene calls are TRBV12-3 or TRBV12-4 and TRBJ1-1; D remains unclear. This CDR3 is 13 amino acids long. With 5 bases removed from V and 6 bases from J, the gap between germline ends came to 13 bases. CDR3 loop: CASSQRVVAEAFF. The CDR3, as DNA: TGTGCCAGCAGTCAGAGGGTGGTCGCTGAAGCTTTCTTT.

This clonotype has at least ten counts. The gene calls are TRBV12-3 or TRBV12-4 and TRBJ1-2; possible D gene TRBD1, 6 bases. Trimming removed 1 base from V and 0 bases from J, with 9 bases in between. CDR3 size: 15 residues. CDR3 DNA: TGTGCCAGCAGTTTAGGATCAGGGGCTAACTATGGCTACACCTTC. Translated: CASSLGSGANYGYTF.

This clonotype came up many times. Here the CDR3 DNA reads TGTGCCAGCAGCTTACACCGGGACACCAACTACGAGCAGTACTTC. Its protein product is CASSLHRDTNYEQYF. V usage is TRBV7-9 and J usage is TRBJ2-7; a weak D match, TRBD1 (6 bases). Germline V gene sequence: CDR1 SEHNR, CDR2 FQNEAQ (reference sequence). Trimming stripped 2 bases from V and 3 bases from J, with 14 bases between. The CDR3 sequence is 15 residues long.

The chain combines TRBV5-1 with TRBJ1-1, with no clear D. This CDR3 region has 13 residues. V was clipped by 3 bases and J by 5 bases, with 11 bases between them. CDR1 and CDR2 from the germline V gene are SGHRS and YFSETQ. CDR3 loop: CASSSRVPTEAFF. The CDR3 bases are TGCGCCAGCAGCTCTCGGGTCCCTACTGAAGCTTTCTTT.

This clonotype was observed many times. This chain uses TRBV20-1 with TRBJ2-1, with D maybe TRBD1 (5 bases). CDR3 length: 15 amino acids. Trimming shortened V by 1 base and J by 8 bases, and 18 bases separated the two germline ends. Germline CDR1 is DFQATT and CDR2 is SNEGSKA (reference sequence). The CDR3, as DNA: TGCAGTGCTAGAGTTGTCAGGGATCCGTGGCATGAGCAGTTCTTC. Encoded protein: CSARVVRDPWHEQFF.

This clonotype was seen repeatedly, ten times or more. The CDR3 coding sequence is TGCGCCAGCAGCTTGGCGACTAGCGGGGGATCAGATACGCAGTATTTT. This gives the protein CASSLATSGGSDTQYF. This chain joins TRBV5-1 and TRBJ2-3, with TRBD2 identical over 12 bases. This CDR3 has 16 amino acids. V was pared by 0 bases and J by 4 bases, with 3 bases of the junction left unmatched. CDR1 SGHRS and CDR2 YFSETQ come from the germline V gene.